Detailed here is one T cell receptor beta chain. The antigen this receptor binds is unknown. One base away there is no much larger clone; base qualities are not given. From the cysteine through the phenylalanine, the CDR3 covers 14 amino acids. Only the CDR3 DNA is retained, 42 bases long and in frame from the first base. The junction shows trimming of 5 bases on V and 0 bases on J, plus 10 bases between the germline ends. CDR1 SGHAT and CDR2 FQNNGV are derived from the germline V gene. Healthy HIV-negative adults with no recently reported acute infections or vaccinations were included as donors. Every donor was a Caucasian adult residing in Nashville, Tennessee, USA. CD4+ T cells were enriched by magnetic negative selection; naive cells were then positively selected on CD45RA, and the negative fraction formed the memory subset. After blood collection by leukapheresis, PBMCs were isolated using Ficoll-Histopaque density gradient centrifugation and then cryopreserved in the vapor phase of liquid nitrogen. Purity and quantity of every magnetically sorted T cell population were checked by analytical flow cytometry. Genomic DNA was isolated from each sorted fraction and quantified by UV absorbance on a Nanodrop 2000c.

The data stem from a study of shared clonotypes between healthy human individuals (dated by TCRdb to 2018 to 2021). Notes on the research overall: The cohort comprised a couple of women and three men aged 18 to 49 years. For each donor, CD4 naive and CD4 memory were each given three plates, CD8 naive was given two plates, and CD8 memory was given one plate. Leukapheresis yielded between about 0.85 and 9.5 billion PBMCs per donor. To increase sequencing depth and limit assay-specific biases, TCR repertoire library preparation and sequencing were carried out by different laboratories using diverse techniques. To estimate repertoire size and how much clonotypes are shared between individuals, the study performed deep sequencing of blood TCR repertoires from roughly five healthy adults.

On the study overall, not on this receptor specifically: The small number of donors limited the genetic and exposure-history diversity represented. Larger estimated clonotype richness was generally found for naive subsets than for memory subsets. Even with the large sequencing depth, rarefaction of the sorted-subset datasets indicated that sequencing was incomplete. Sampling was restricted to blood, and TCR repertoires in tissue are likely to differ from TCR repertoires in blood. Compared with non-shared clonotypes, clonotypes shared by all four sorted-subset donors had higher generation probabilities. Across a handful of donors, around 5.4% of naive CD4, around 3.3% of naive CD8, under 2.5% of memory CD4, and about 0.4% of memory CD8 clonotypes were shared. Pairwise subsampling indicated that sequencing depth was expected to affect the degree of clonotype sharing among donors.

Using the deep immunoSEQ assay, multiplex PCR amplified TCR CDR3 regions from genomic DNA. For each cell subset, the extracted genomic DNA was distributed evenly across all wells of several immunoSEQ 96-well plates, and each plate served as one replicate. Each replicate PCR for sorted subsets received about 0.2 ug genomic DNA, equal to around 32,000 T cell genomes. Purified libraries were quantified with a Qubit 3.0 fluorometer, sized on a Bioanalyzer 2100, and re-quantified with the KAPA Library Quantification kit. A separate single-read 150-cycle Illumina NextSeq 550 flow cell was used to sequence each immunoSEQ 96-well plate. In the original analysis: Because the immunoSEQ output included only junctional sequences and no quality scores, the filtering could not be the same as the filtering used for full-length reads. To assign V/J genes and CDR3, sequences were annotated against IMGT germline references using PyIR, a Python wrapper for IgBLAST v1.9. Reads were removed for weak V/J assignments (E-value above 1e-6), missing CDR3, stop codons, out-of-frame junctions, or ambiguous translated residues. V3J clonotypes were defined as sequences sharing an identical inferred V gene, J gene, and CDR3 amino acid sequence. To compute the percentage overlap between repertoires, the number of shared unique clonotypes was divided by the size of the smaller repertoire. RTK rarefaction, the Chao1 estimator, and Recon v2.1 estimates of unobserved clonotypes were used to assess repertoire richness. For all TCRbeta clonotypes obtained by the gDNA method from several donors, generation probabilities were computed with OLGA. TCRdb holds this immuneACCESS table with in-frame rearrangements only. Some clones are missing; in checked studies, unresolved V genes explain under half, and the rest has no known cause. Clonal size and the V and J genes are those of that table, whereas D and trimming came from the DNA. In this sample the table shows approximately 1,000,000 clones, about 80% of which occur a single time. Of the sample, more than 0.45% falls within the top ten clones.

The source material was memory CD4+ T cells from PBMCs. The sample's cell subset or site label, in plain terms: CD45RA-negative fraction. The chain is assembled from TRBV11-2 and TRBJ1-1; no D gene is confidently identified. This clonotype originated in a man between 18 and 29 years old in good health. Some clones in this sample may be carry-over from other donors' samples. In nucleotide form, the sequence is TGTGCCAGCAGCCCTCAGACCCTGAACACTGAAGCTTTCTTT. This sequence encodes CASSPQTLNTEAFF.